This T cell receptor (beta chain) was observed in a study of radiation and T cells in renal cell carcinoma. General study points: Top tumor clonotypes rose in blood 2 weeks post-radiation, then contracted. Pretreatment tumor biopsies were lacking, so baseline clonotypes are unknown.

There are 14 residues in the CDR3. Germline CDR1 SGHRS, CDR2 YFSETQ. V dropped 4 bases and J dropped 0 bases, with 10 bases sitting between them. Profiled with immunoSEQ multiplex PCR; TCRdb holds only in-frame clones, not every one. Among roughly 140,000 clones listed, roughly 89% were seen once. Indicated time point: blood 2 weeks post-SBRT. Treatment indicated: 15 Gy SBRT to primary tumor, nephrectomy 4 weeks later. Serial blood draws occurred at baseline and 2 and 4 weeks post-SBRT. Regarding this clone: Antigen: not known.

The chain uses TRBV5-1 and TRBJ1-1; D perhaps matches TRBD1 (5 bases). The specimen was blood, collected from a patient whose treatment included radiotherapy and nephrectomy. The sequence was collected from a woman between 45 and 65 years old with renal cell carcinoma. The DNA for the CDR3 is TGCGCCAGCAGCGTCACAGGCTTGAACACTGAAGCTTTCTTT. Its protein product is CASSVTGLNTEAFF. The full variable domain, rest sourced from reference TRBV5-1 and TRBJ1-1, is KAGVTQTPRYLIKTRGQQVTLSCSPISGHRSVSWYQQTPGQGLQFLFEYFSETQRNKGNFPGRFSGRQFSNSRSEMNVSTLELGDSALYLCASSVTGLNTEAFFGQGTRLTVV.